This T cell receptor beta chain was obtained from a study of identical twins. Points from the study as a whole: While abundant cord blood beta clonotypes carried fewer insertions, memory repertoires showed no such pattern. The models gave estimates that fell short of the out-of-frame TCR alpha sharing seen in monozygotic twins.

The CDR3 has 15 residues. Per germline, CDR1 KGHDR and CDR2 SFDVKD. The V end was cut by 4 bases, the J end by 4 bases, with 13 bases between. This clonotype showed up many times. Its cognate antigen is unknown. Template switching (which added a universal primer site) was used, and cDNA carried unique molecular identifiers. A single record per CDR3 protein comes from TCRdb applying MiXCR to the 5' RACE reads. The sample has around 960,000 distinct CDR3 sequences; 9% to 15% are singletons. Every one of the donors was a healthy Caucasian. This sample also belongs to another study, concerning yellow fever vaccine responses in identical twins.

The receptor was isolated from a young woman in good health. The chain links TRBV24-1 to TRBJ2-4; TRBD2 might be the D (6 bases). Sample: PBMCs. The CDR3, as DNA: TGTGCCACCAGTGAACCGGATGGGGGGAAAAACATTCAGTACTTC. Its translation is CATSEPDGGKNIQYF.